One and the same sample provided the 14 T cell receptor beta chains below, sequenced in a study of molecular identifiers for immune sequencing clone quantification. TCRdb redid the calling of the PCR reads with MiXCR, one entry per CDR3 protein. Seen here are around 43,000 distinct CDR3 sequences, roughly 21% observed once, and the top ten hold under 1.3%. Sequencing was carried out using naive CD8+ T cells from blood, with Jurkat cell RNA spiked in. Subset of the sample: FACS-sorted CD8+CD4-CCR7+CD45RA+ naive T cells. The source is a human donor in good health. Some libraries in this study had Jurkat cell RNA spiked in.

This clonotype was observed many times. The V and J genes are TRBV6-2 or TRBV6-3 and TRBJ2-7, with a weak D call TRBD1 (6 bases). There are 13 residues in the CDR3. Germline V CDR1 and CDR2: MNHEY, SVGEGT. The ends were cut back, 5 bases at V and 2 bases at J, with 10 bases in the middle. The CDR3 DNA follows: TGTGCCAGCAGTGTTACAGGGCCCTACGAGCAGTACTTC. Translation: CASSVTGPYEQYF.

This clonotype was counted many times. The gene calls are TRBV9 and TRBJ1-3; D gene ambiguous. Trimming removed 0 bases from V and 7 bases from J, with 11 bases in between. The CDR3 contains 14 residues. Germline V lookup: CDR1 SGDLS, CDR2 YYNGEE. CDR3 coding DNA: TGTGCCAGCAGCGTAGAAGGCAGCACGAACACCATATATTTT. Translation gives CASSVEGSTNTIYF.

There are many counts of this clonotype. The CDR3 protein is CSVQALDWRATDTQYF. CDR3 DNA sequence: TGCAGTGTTCAGGCCCTGGACTGGCGAGCCACAGATACGCAGTATTTT. This chain connects TRBV20-1 to TRBJ2-3, with D possibly being TRBD2 (5 bases). Germline V gives CDR1 DFQATT, CDR2 SNEGSKA (reference sequence). This CDR3 has 16 amino acids. With 7 bases removed from V and 2 bases from J, the gap between germline ends came to 22 bases.

This clonotype was detected ten times or more. The chain employs TRBV18 and TRBJ2-5, with a possible D match to TRBD1 (6 bases). CDR1 and CDR2 (germline): KGHSH, LQKENI. CDR3 length: 15 amino acids. With 0 bases removed from V and 4 bases from J, the gap between germline ends came to 12 bases. The CDR3 protein is CASSPPVQGPETQYF. The CDR3 nucleotides are TGTGCCAGCTCACCACCCGTCCAGGGGCCAGAGACCCAGTACTTC.

This clonotype was seen many times. The chain employs TRBV19 and TRBJ2-7; TRBD2 agrees at 10 bases. Germline V gene data show CDR1 as LNHDA and CDR2 as SQIVND (reference sequence). The trim removed 3 bases at V and 4 bases at J, leaving 6 bases unmatched. This CDR3 is 15 amino acids long. The CDR3 region has the DNA TGTGCCAGTAGTATGTTTCTAGCGGGAGTGTACGAGCAGTACTTC. Translating it yields CASSMFLAGVYEQYF.

Comments on this clonotype: With a much larger clone just one base away, this may be a read error. The CDR3 reads CASTGTGEYERYF. The DNA of the CDR3 is TGTGCCAGCACCGGGACAGGAGAGTACGAGCGGTACTTC. V gene TRBV28 combines with J gene TRBJ2-7, with 8 nucleotides matching TRBD1. CDR3 length equals 13 residues. Germline V gene lookup returns CDR1 MDHEN and CDR2 SYDVKM.

This clonotype was counted many times. The chain carries TRBV28 and TRBJ2-1; 8 positions match TRBD2. CDR1 MDHEN and CDR2 SYDVKM come from the germline V gene. The CDR3 has 16 amino acids. J gave up 7 bases and V 3 bases, and 11 bases lay outside the gene matches. CDR3 DNA: TGTGCCAGCAGTTTTTCACCCGGGACTAGTTTGAATGAGCAGTTCTTC. It codes for CASSFSPGTSLNEQFF.

This clonotype was seen a single time. This rearrangement joins TRBV4-2 to TRBJ2-2; D tentatively fits TRBD1 or TRBD2 (6 bases each). In germline, CDR1 is LGHNA, CDR2 YNFKEQ. V was pared by 4 bases and J by 4 bases, with 10 bases between. This CDR3 region has 14 residues. The CDR3 loop reads CASSPGASTGELFF. As DNA, the CDR3 is TGTGCCAGCAGCCCGGGGGCGAGCACCGGGGAGCTGTTTTTT.

This clonotype has ten or more counts. This sequence joins TRBV19 and TRBJ1-1; D is unclear. The CDR3 has 13 amino acids. The V end was cut by 9 bases, the J end by 4 bases, with 15 bases between. Germline loops: CDR1 LNHDA, CDR2 SQIVND (reference sequence). The CDR3 spells CASRMGRLTEAFF. CDR3 nucleotides: TGTGCCAGCCGAATGGGTCGGCTCACTGAAGCTTTCTTT.

At least ten counts were recorded for this clonotype. The CDR3 bases are TGTGCCAGCAGCTCATACGACACTTACAATGAGCAGTTCTTC. This gives the protein CASSSYDTYNEQFF. The gene calls are TRBV7-9 and TRBJ2-1, with D unclear. The CDR3 sequence is 14 residues long. The V gene's germline CDR1 is SEHNR and CDR2 FQNEAQ (reference sequence). The germline V and J ends were trimmed by 4 bases and 4 bases, with 11 bases remaining between them.

This clonotype was seen many times. V and J are TRBV7-8 and TRBJ1-4; D is possibly TRBD1 (5 bases). Germline V gene sequence: CDR1 SGHVS, CDR2 FQNEAQ. The V and J ends lost 2 bases and 4 bases respectively, with 14 bases between them. The CDR3 consists of 16 residues. CDR3 in amino acids: CASSLLGQPLNEKLFF. For the CDR3, the DNA is TGTGCCAGCAGCTTACTGGGGCAGCCTCTTAATGAAAAACTGTTTTTT.

This clonotype has ten or more counts. The J gene is TRBJ2-7, the V gene TRBV5-4; a possible D gene is TRBD2 (5 bases). This CDR3 is 13 amino acids long. Per the germline V gene, CDR1 is SGHNT and CDR2 is YYREEE (reference sequence). The V end was cut by 4 bases, the J end by 3 bases, with 11 bases between. This CDR3 is CASSQSAGYEQYF. The CDR3 bases are TGTGCCAGCAGCCAGTCGGCGGGCTACGAGCAGTACTTC.

This clonotype was picked up many times. The V and J genes are TRBV27 and TRBJ1-6, with D unresolved. Germline loops: CDR1 MNHEY, CDR2 SMNVEV (reference sequence). CDR3 size: 11 residues. V was cut by 0 bases and J by 14 bases, with 5 bases left in between. This CDR3 reads CASSLSPSLHF. The DNA of the CDR3 is TGTGCCAGCAGTTTATCACCATCCCTCCACTTT.

This clonotype was seen ten or more times. The chain is built from TRBV5-8 and TRBJ2-7; unclear D gene. Germline loops: CDR1 SGHTS, CDR2 YDEGEE. V was cut by 0 bases and J by 2 bases, with 6 bases left in between. The CDR3 sequence is 13 residues long. The chain's CDR3 is CASSLALTYEQYF. CDR3 bases: TGTGCCAGCAGCTTGGCCCTTACCTACGAGCAGTACTTC.